These T cell receptor beta chains were read from a single sample in a study of tumor-infiltrating lymphocytes in glioblastoma multiforme. MiXCR, run by TCRdb on the multiplex PCR reads, gives a single entry per CDR3 protein. Found here are more than 10,000 distinct CDR3 sequences, 64% of them singletons; the top ten hold roughly 34%. The sequenced material came from brain tumor tissue. The receptors stem from a male donor with glioblastoma. CDR3s include the opening cysteine and the closing phenylalanine or tryptophan. The order of the fields is V gene, J gene, clone size, D gene, CDR3 protein, CDR3 DNA. A D gene is named only where the DNA matches it firmly. Clone size is shown for a subset of rows, as once, few, many or a class of expanded clone.

TRBV20-1,TRBJ1-6,few,TRBD1,CSAHGQVYNSPLHF,TGCAGTGCGCACGGACAGGTCTATAATTCACCCCTCCACTTT
TRBV9,TRBJ2-3,-,TRBD2,CASSVSGGTTSTDTQYF,TGTGCCAGCAGCGTCTCCGGGGGGACGACTAGCACAGATACGCAGTATTTT
TRBV12-3/TRBV12-4,TRBJ1-5,-,-,CASSWDMFNSNQPQLF,TGTGCCAGCAGCTGGGACATGTTTAATAGCAATCAGCCCCAGCTTTTT
TRBV29-1,TRBJ2-1,-,-,CSVTTGSDEQFF,TGCAGCGTTACTACAGGGAGCGATGAGCAGTTCTTC
TRBV11-2,TRBJ1-3,-,-,CASSLVGSYSGNTIYF,TGTGCCAGCAGCTTAGTAGGCTCCTACTCTGGAAACACCATATATTTT
TRBV11-2,TRBJ1-1,-,-,CASSLGLRHTEAFF,TGTGCCAGCAGCTTAGGCTTGAGGCACACTGAAGCTTTCTTT
TRBV11-3,TRBJ2-5,-,-,CASILDQGQPLWTKYF,TGTGCCAGCATCCTAGATCAAGGGCAGCCCCTTTGGACAAAGTACTTC
TRBV12-3/TRBV12-4,TRBJ2-2,-,-,CASNRVSRGTGELFF,TGTGCCAGCAATCGGGTGTCGAGGGGCACCGGGGAGCTGTTTTTT
TRBV20-1,TRBJ2-3,-,TRBD2,CSPPSGATRASTDTQYF,TGCAGTCCCCCTAGCGGGGCAACGCGGGCTAGCACAGATACGCAGTATTTT
TRBV20-1,TRBJ2-7,medium-sized,-,CSARSPPPSRAYEQYF,TGCAGTGCTAGATCCCCCCCCCCTTCCCGGGCGTACGAGCAGTACTTC
TRBV10-3,TRBJ2-7,-,-,CASTDKDYEQYF,TGTGCCTCGACGGACAAAGACTACGAGCAGTACTTC
TRBV20-1,TRBJ2-7,-,-,CSASRLEGSYEQYF,TGCAGTGCTTCTCGACTAGAGGGATCCTATGAGCAGTACTTC
TRBV14,TRBJ2-1,medium-sized,-,CASSQDTRLAFFNEQFF,TGTGCCAGCAGCCAAGATACTCGGCTAGCATTTTTTAATGAGCAGTTCTTC
TRBV20-1,TRBJ2-5,once,-,CSATLWTTYQETQYF,TGCAGTGCAACTTTGTGGACGACGTACCAAGAGACCCAGTACTTC
TRBV5-4,TRBJ2-1,-,-,CASIPLGTNEQFF,TGTGCCAGCATCCCACTAGGGACGAATGAGCAGTTCTTC
TRBV29-1,TRBJ2-2,-,TRBD2,CSVEGSVAGDTGELFF,TGCAGCGTTGAGGGATCAGTAGCGGGGGACACCGGGGAGCTGTTTTTT
TRBV20-1,TRBJ2-1,few,TRBD2,CSASVAGVPNEQFF,TGCAGTGCTAGCGTTGCGGGGGTCCCCAATGAGCAGTTCTTC
TRBV10-3,TRBJ2-5,once,TRBD2,CATCRDGRRQDTQCF,TGTGCCACCTGTCGAGACGGGAGGCGCCAAGATACCCAATGCTTC
TRBV5-4,TRBJ2-3,-,-,CASSSGLANTDTQYF,TGTGCCAGCAGCTCGGGGCTAGCCAACACAGATACGCAGTATTTT
TRBV11-2,TRBJ2-7,-,-,CASSPPGEPYEQYF,TGTGCCAGCAGCCCGCCGGGAGAGCCCTACGAGCAGTACTTC
TRBV6-5,TRBJ1-2,-,TRBD1,CASYRQGPGCGYTF,TGTGCCAGCTACCGACAGGGCCCTGGCTGTGGCTACACCTTC
TRBV11-3,TRBJ1-1,-,-,CASGRIITEAFF,TGTGCCAGCGGGAGAATCATCACTGAAGCTTTCTTT
TRBV6-5,TRBJ1-2,-,TRBD1,CASYRQGPACGYTF,TGTGCCAGCTACCGACAGGGCCCGGCCTGTGGCTACACCTTC
TRBV6-6,TRBJ2-2,-,-,CASKLGLHTGELFF,TGTGCTAGCAAATTGGGACTTCACACCGGGGAGCTGTTTTTT
TRBV10-3,TRBJ2-5,-,-,CATSEVRDLRETQYF,TGTGCCACCAGTGAAGTCAGGGACCTGAGGGAGACCCAATACTTC
TRBV28,TRBJ2-1,many,-,CASSHNEQFF,TGTGCCAGCAGTCACAATGAGCAGTTCTTC
TRBV6-5,TRBJ2-3,-,-,CASSQNTDTQCF,TGTGCCAGCAGTCAAAACACAGATACGCAGTGTTTT
TRBV6-5,TRBJ2-7,-,TRBD2,CASNALGLAGFYGQYF,TGTGCCAGCAATGCCCTGGGACTAGCGGGATTCTATGGGCAGTACTTC
TRBV29-1,TRBJ2-7,-,-,CNVAWRDEQYF,TGCAATGTTGCCTGGCGTGACGAGCAGTACTTC
TRBV20-1,TRBJ2-1,medium-sized,TRBD1,CSASPLPRDRVINEQFF,TGCAGTGCTAGCCCCCTCCCCCGGGACAGGGTTATCAATGAGCAGTTCTTC
TRBV11-2,TRBJ2-2,-,TRBD2,CASTGLAGINTGKLFF,TGTGCCAGCACCGGACTAGCGGGCATAAACACCGGGAAGCTGTTTTTT
TRBV5-4,TRBJ1-4,medium-sized,-,CASSLSPGVQEKLFF,TGTGCCAGCAGCTTGTCGCCAGGGGTTCAGGAAAAACTGTTTTTT
TRBV5-4,TRBJ1-4,medium-sized,TRBD1,CASSLEQGSEKLFF,TGTGCCAGCAGCTTGGAACAGGGGAGTGAAAAACTGTTTTTT
TRBV5-4,TRBJ2-2,-,-,CAGTFSRRVRTGELFF,TGTGCCGGTACCTTTAGCAGGAGGGTCAGGACCGGGGAGCTGTTTTTT
TRBV20-1,TRBJ1-2,once,-,CSASGRLDFGYTF,TGCAGTGCTAGTGGGAGGCTAGACTTTGGCTACACCTTC
TRBV2,TRBJ2-2,-,-,CASSEDGIGELFF,TGTGCCAGCAGTGAAGACGGTATCGGGGAGCTGTTTTTT
TRBV10-3,TRBJ2-3,-,-,CAISGAGWRGTDTQYF,TGTGCCATCAGTGGGGCAGGGTGGCGGGGCACAGATACGCAGTATTTT
TRBV11-2,TRBJ2-2,-,TRBD1,CAGSLVQGHTGELSF,TGTGCCGGCAGCTTAGTACAGGGGCACACCGGGGAGCTGTCTTTT
TRBV20-1,TRBJ2-1,few,TRBD2,CSSRTSGRYNEQFF,TGCAGTTCTAGAACTAGCGGGAGGTACAATGAGCAGTTCTTC
TRBV11-3,TRBJ2-7,-,TRBD2,CASSLSGTTYEQYF,TGTGCCAGCAGCTTAAGCGGGACTACCTACGAGCAGTACTTC
TRBV5-5,TRBJ2-1,-,TRBD2,CASSSLAGGPGEQFF,TGTGCCAGCAGCTCACTAGCGGGAGGGCCTGGTGAGCAGTTCTTC
TRBV12-3/TRBV12-4,TRBJ2-7,once,-,CVSSYVQSYVQYF,TGTGTCAGCAGCTATGTACAGAGCTACGTGCAGTACTTC
TRBV29-1,TRBJ2-2,-,-,CSVDNTGELFF,TGCAGCGTTGATAACACCGGGGAGCTGTTTTTT
TRBV4-1,TRBJ1-2,-,-,CASKYGTGDGCTF,TGCGCCAGCAAATACGGGACGGGGGATGGCTGCACCTTC
TRBV4-3,TRBJ1-4,-,-,CASSPTFATNEKLFF,TGCGCCAGCAGCCCGACGTTTGCAACTAATGAAAAACTGTTTTTT
TRBV12-3/TRBV12-4,TRBJ1-3,-,-,CATPFGSANTIYF,TGTGCCACCCCGTTTGGCTCTGCAAACACCATATATTTT